These 14 T cell receptor beta chains share one sample of origin, sequenced in a study of cytomegalovirus exposure and HLA in healthy donors. PCR involved 60 Vbeta and 13 Jbeta primers. Clones were read by immunoSEQ multiplex PCR, and TCRdb kept only the in-frame ones, dropping some. The profile covers some 170,000 clones, with roughly 10% appearing a single time and roughly 1.4% taken by the ten largest. Input material: PBMCs. The receptors were sampled from a woman aged 25-40 years in good health and CMV-seropositive.

The chain employs TRBV5-1 and TRBJ2-7; D might be TRBD1 (6 bases). The CDR3 totals 15 residues. The V end lost 2 bases, the J end lost 3 bases, and 15 bases lay between the germline ends. The germline gives CDR1 SGHRS, CDR2 YFSETQ. The DNA of the CDR3 is TGCGCCAGCAGCTTATACAGGGCTGTGGTCTACGAGCAGTACTTC. Its protein product is CASSLYRAVVYEQYF.

V usage is TRBV7-9 and J usage is TRBJ1-3; D is possibly TRBD1 (6 bases). The germline V gene encodes CDR1 SEHNR and CDR2 FQNEAQ (reference sequence). The CDR3 totals 17 residues. V was cut by 6 bases and J by 0 bases, with 18 bases left in between. CDR3 nucleotides: TGTGCCAGCAGTACCACAACAGGGATCCTCTCTGGAAACACCATATATTTT. It codes for CASSTTTGILSGNTIYF.

V gene TRBV18 combines with J gene TRBJ1-4; tentative D call: TRBD1 (6 bases). CDR1 is KGHSH, CDR2 LQKENI, per germline. V was cut by 4 bases and J by 3 bases, with 12 bases left in between. The CDR3 spans 15 residues. The CDR3 sequence: CASSHRTAPNEKLFF. CDR3 in DNA: TGTGCCAGCTCACACCGGACAGCTCCTAATGAAAAACTGTTTTTT. Full variable domain (outside the CDR3, taken from reference TRBV18 and TRBJ1-4): NAGVMQNPRHLVRRRGQEARLRCSPMKGHSHVYWYRQLPEEGLKFMVYLQKENIIDESGMPKERFSAEFPKEGPSILRIQQVVRGDSAAYFCASSHRTAPNEKLFFGSGTQLSVL.

This clone was seen a handful of times. V usage is TRBV7-9 and J usage is TRBJ2-3; no firm D call. The V end was cut by 0 bases, the J end by 3 bases, with 10 bases between. CDR3 length equals 15 residues. CDR1 and CDR2 from the germline V gene are SEHNR and FQNEAQ (reference sequence). The CDR3 reads CASSLARHDTDTQYF. In DNA form, the CDR3 reads TGTGCCAGCAGCTTAGCGCGGCACGATACAGATACGCAGTATTTT.

The gene calls are TRBV29-1 and TRBJ2-2, with a possible D match to TRBD1 (6 bases). The CDR3 spans 13 residues. V was pared by 6 bases and J by 5 bases, with 13 bases between. Germline V gives CDR1 SQVTM, CDR2 ANQGSEA. DNA of the CDR3: TGCAGCGTCCAGGGGATGACAACCGGGGAGCTGTTTTTT. Its translation: CSVQGMTTGELFF.

This clone appeared a few times. The genes are TRBV10-1 and TRBJ2-7; a possible D gene is TRBD1 (6 bases). The germline gives CDR1 WNHNN, CDR2 SYGVQD (reference sequence). V was trimmed by 0 bases and J by 1 base, leaving 10 bases between them. The CDR3 runs to 15 residues. The CDR3 DNA follows: TGCGCCAGCAGTGAGTCGCAGGGGTCTTCCTACGAGCAGTACTTC. Protein product: CASSESQGSSYEQYF.

The V call is TRBV19, the J call TRBJ2-7; TRBD1 matches at 10 bases. V shed 1 base, J shed 4 bases, and the junction held 1 base outside the gene matches. The CDR3 spans 14 residues. Germline loops: CDR1 LNHDA, CDR2 SQIVND (reference sequence). The chain's CDR3 is CASSIGGQGYEQYF. The CDR3 DNA reads TGTGCCAGTAGTATAGGGGGACAGGGGTACGAGCAGTACTTC.

This rearrangement joins TRBV7-8 to TRBJ2-2; the D gene is possibly TRBD1 (5 bases). V was cut by 1 base and J by 6 bases, with 12 bases left in between. This CDR3 region has 15 residues. Germline V gives CDR1 SGHVS, CDR2 FQNEAQ. CDR3 nucleotides: TGTGCCAGCAGCTTAGGGGCAGGGTGGTCCGGGGAGCTGTTTTTT. It codes for CASSLGAGWSGELFF.

The chain employs TRBV6-6 and TRBJ1-4, with TRBD1 as a possible D gene (5 bases). CDR1 is MNHNY and CDR2 is SVGAGI in the germline V gene (reference sequence). V shed 5 bases and J shed 8 bases, with 9 bases lying between them. This CDR3 has 12 residues. The CDR3 is CASSPGAEKLFF. Written as DNA, the CDR3 is TGTGCCAGCAGTCCTGGGGCAGAAAAACTGTTTTTT.

Many counts were recorded for this clone. This chain links TRBV15 with TRBJ2-7, with D hard to call. Germline assignment: CDR1 LNHNV and CDR2 YYDKDF (reference sequence). This CDR3 comprises 14 residues. The germline V and J ends were trimmed by 1 base and 0 bases, with 7 bases remaining between them. CDR3 in amino acids: CATSRGGISYEQYF. The CDR3 nucleotides are TGTGCCACCAGCAGAGGAGGTATCTCCTACGAGCAGTACTTC.

The chain couples TRBV27 to TRBJ2-1; D is perhaps TRBD2 (6 bases). Germline assignment: CDR1 MNHEY and CDR2 SMNVEV (reference sequence). V dropped 3 bases and J dropped 0 bases, with 15 bases sitting between them. The CDR3 covers 17 residues. CDR3: CASSFLGLPSSYNEQFF. In DNA form, the CDR3 reads TGTGCCAGCAGTTTCCTGGGACTCCCGAGCTCCTACAATGAGCAGTTCTTC.

V and J are TRBV5-1 and TRBJ2-2; 15 positions match TRBD2. There are 16 residues in the CDR3. The germline gives CDR1 SGHRS, CDR2 YFSETQ. The ends lost 7 bases at V and 6 bases at J; junction bases unmatched: 7. The CDR3 DNA sequence: TGCGCCAGCCACACCGGGACTAGCGGGAGGCCCGGGGAGCTGTTTTTT. Translated: CASHTGTSGRPGELFF. Looking up the rest from reference TRBV5-1 and TRBJ2-2 gives the full variable domain: KAGVTQTPRYLIKTRGQQVTLSCSPISGHRSVSWYQQTPGQGLQFLFEYFSETQRNKGNFPGRFSGRQFSNSRSEMNVSTLELGDSALYLCASHTGTSGRPGELFFGEGSRLTVL.

The rearrangement links TRBV10-3 to TRBJ2-5, with D tentatively TRBD2 (5 bases). The CDR3 covers 16 residues. V was shortened by 6 bases and J by 5 bases, with 22 bases between the two germline ends. Germline V CDR1 and CDR2: ENHRY, SYGVKD. The CDR3 DNA sequence: TGTGCCATCAGCCCCGCCGGAGCGGCCGTACAGGAGACCCAGTACTTC. It specifies CAISPAGAAVQETQYF.

This clone was observed a handful of times. The J gene is TRBJ2-3, the V gene TRBV5-4, with a tentative D call TRBD2 (6 bases). This CDR3 comprises 12 residues. Germline CDR1 SGHNT, CDR2 YYREEE (reference sequence). Trimming removed 4 bases from V and 9 bases from J, with 12 bases in between. CDR3 bases: TGTGCCAGCAGCCAGGACTATGGAACGCAGTATTTT. Translating gives CASSQDYGTQYF.